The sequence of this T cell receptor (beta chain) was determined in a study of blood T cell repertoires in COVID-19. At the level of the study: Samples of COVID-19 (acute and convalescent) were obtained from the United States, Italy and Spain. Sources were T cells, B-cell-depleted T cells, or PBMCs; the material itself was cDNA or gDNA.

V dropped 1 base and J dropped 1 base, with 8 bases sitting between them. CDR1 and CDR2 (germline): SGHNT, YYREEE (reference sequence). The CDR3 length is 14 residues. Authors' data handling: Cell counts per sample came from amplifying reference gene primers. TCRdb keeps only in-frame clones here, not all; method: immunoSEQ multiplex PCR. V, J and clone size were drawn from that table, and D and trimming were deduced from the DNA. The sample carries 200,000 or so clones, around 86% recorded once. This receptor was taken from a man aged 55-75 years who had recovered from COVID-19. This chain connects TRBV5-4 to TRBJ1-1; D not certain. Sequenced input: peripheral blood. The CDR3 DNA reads TGTGCCAGCAGCTTGACGGCGGGGAACACTGAAGCTTTCTTT. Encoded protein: CASSLTAGNTEAFF.